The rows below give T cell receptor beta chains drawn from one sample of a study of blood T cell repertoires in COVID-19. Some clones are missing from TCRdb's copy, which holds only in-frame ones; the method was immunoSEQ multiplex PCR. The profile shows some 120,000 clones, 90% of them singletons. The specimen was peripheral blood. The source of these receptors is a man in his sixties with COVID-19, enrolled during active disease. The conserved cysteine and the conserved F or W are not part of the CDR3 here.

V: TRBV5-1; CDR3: ASTLGERARRNEQF
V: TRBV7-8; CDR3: ASSLVGRASRDGETQY
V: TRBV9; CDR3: ASSVAGLGKTQY
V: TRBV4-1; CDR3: ASSKTGTDNYEQY
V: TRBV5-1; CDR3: ASSLEGQGVQPQH
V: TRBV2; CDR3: ASSKQGSQETQY
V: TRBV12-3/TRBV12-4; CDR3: ASSLAGGSEQY
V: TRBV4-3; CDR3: ASSQEGLAGAWGTQY
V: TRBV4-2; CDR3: ASSQPGQLRFEDTQY
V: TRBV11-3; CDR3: ASSLGIGTGAYETQY
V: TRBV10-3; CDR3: AISEPLAGDDEQY
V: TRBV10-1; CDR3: ASSASGGNEQF
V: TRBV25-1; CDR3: ASSVWGDSGANTEAF